This T cell receptor beta chain was sequenced in a study of shared clonotypes between healthy human individuals. Study-level points and caveats: Clonotypes shared by all four donors outscored non-shared clonotypes in generation probability. Sorted-subset sequencing was shown by rarefaction to be incomplete despite large depth.

As for this clone: No antigen is known for it.

About 30,000 T cell genomes (approximately 0.2 ug DNA) went into each sorted-subset replicate. Data came from immunoSEQ multiplex PCR; TCRdb stores just in-frame clones and leaves some out. This repertoire shows over 2 million clones, approximately 90% found once; its top ten account for roughly 0.34%. Sequenced sample: naive CD4+ T cells from PBMCs. As to subset: CD45RA+ positively selected. This clonotype originated in a young man in good health. Some clones in this sample may be carry-over from other donors' samples.

CDR3 bases: TGTGCCAGCAGCCCACGGGACCAGACCTACGAGCAGTACTTC. It codes for CASSPRDQTYEQYF. The chain couples TRBV7-3 to TRBJ2-7; D is perhaps TRBD1 or TRBD2 (5 bases each). The length of the CDR3 is 14 residues. Germline-derived CDR1 and CDR2 are SGHTA and FQGTGA. V dropped 5 bases and J dropped 2 bases, with 13 bases sitting between them.